One sample yielded the 4 T cell receptor beta chains listed below, sequenced in a study of CD8 T cells in Susac syndrome. cDNA came from about 0.5 to 1 ug RNA primed by random hexamers. Using its own MiXCR run on the immunoSEQ multiplex PCR reads, TCRdb lists one record per CDR3 protein. The sample comprises approximately 140,000 distinct CDR3 sequences, 75% to 90% of which are singletons, and more than 0.5% rests with the top ten. Sequencing used CD8+ T cells from PBMCs. The source is a human donor with multiple sclerosis.

The gene calls are TRBV4-3 and TRBJ1-2; no firm D call. Trimming shortened V by 0 bases and J by 4 bases, and 12 bases separated the two germline ends. CDR3 length: 15 residues. Germline lookup yields CDR1 LGHNA and CDR2 YSLEER. Here the CDR3 reads CASSQEAASTYGYTF. CDR3 coding DNA: TGCGCCAGCAGCCAAGAAGCGGCCAGTACCTATGGCTACACCTTC.

The chain couples TRBV5-5 to TRBJ2-1, with 7 bases that match TRBD2. Trimming cost V 3 bases and J 10 bases; bases outside gene matches: 7. From germline, CDR1 is SGHKS and CDR2 YYEKEE (reference sequence). This CDR3 spans 13 amino acids. The DNA of the CDR3 is TGTGCCAGCAGCTGGACTAGTTCCAACGAGCAGTTCTTC. The encoded protein is CASSWTSSNEQFF.

The rearrangement uses TRBV2 and TRBJ2-1; no reliable D call. This CDR3 comprises 13 residues. The V gene's germline CDR1 is SNHLY and CDR2 FYNNEI. With 2 bases removed from V and 8 bases from J, the gap between germline ends came to 10 bases. CDR3 region: CASSEWYGHEQFF. The CDR3 nucleotides are TGTGCCAGCAGTGAATGGTACGGCCATGAGCAGTTCTTC.

The chain links TRBV16 to TRBJ1-1, with TRBD1 as a possible D gene (5 bases). This CDR3 spans 15 amino acids. Germline V lookup: CDR1 KGHSY, CDR2 FQNENV. Trimming took 2 bases from V and 3 from J, leaving 13 bases between them. CDR3 coding DNA: TGTGCCAGCAGCCAAGTTGGTCAGGGAGACACTGAAGCTTTCTTT. This gives the protein CASSQVGQGDTEAFF.